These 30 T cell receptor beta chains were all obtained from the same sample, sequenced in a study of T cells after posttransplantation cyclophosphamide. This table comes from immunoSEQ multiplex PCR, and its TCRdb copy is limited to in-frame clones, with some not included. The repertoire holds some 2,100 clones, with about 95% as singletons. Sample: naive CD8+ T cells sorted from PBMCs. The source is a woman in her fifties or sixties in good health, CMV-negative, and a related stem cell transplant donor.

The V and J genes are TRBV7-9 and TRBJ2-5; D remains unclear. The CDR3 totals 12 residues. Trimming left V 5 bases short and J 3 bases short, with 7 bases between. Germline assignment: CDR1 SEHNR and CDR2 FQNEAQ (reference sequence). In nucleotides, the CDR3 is TGTGCCAGCAGCGCGCAGGAAGAGACCCAGTACTTC. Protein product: CASSAQEETQYF.

CDR3 protein: CATTGDNQPQHF. CDR3 nucleotide sequence: TGTGCCACAACAGGGGACAATCAGCCCCAGCATTTT. The genes are TRBV7-9 and TRBJ1-5, with 7 bases matching TRBD1. The germline CDR1 and CDR2 sequences are SEHNR and FQNEAQ (reference sequence). The junction had 3 bases not matched to a gene; V was cut back by 10 bases and J by 3 bases. CDR3 length equals 12 residues.

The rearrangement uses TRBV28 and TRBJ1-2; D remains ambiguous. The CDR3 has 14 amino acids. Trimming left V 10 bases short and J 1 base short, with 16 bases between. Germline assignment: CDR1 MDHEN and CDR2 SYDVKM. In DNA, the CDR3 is TGTGCCATCTCCCCCACGACATTTAACTATGGCTACACCTTC. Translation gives CAISPTTFNYGYTF.

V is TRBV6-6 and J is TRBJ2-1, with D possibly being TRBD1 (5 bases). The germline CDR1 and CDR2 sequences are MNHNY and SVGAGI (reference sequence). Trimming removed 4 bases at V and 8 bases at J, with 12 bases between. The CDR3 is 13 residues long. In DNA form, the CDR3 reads TGTGCCAGCAGTTTCGACAGCCGCGATGAGCAGTTCTTC. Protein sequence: CASSFDSRDEQFF.

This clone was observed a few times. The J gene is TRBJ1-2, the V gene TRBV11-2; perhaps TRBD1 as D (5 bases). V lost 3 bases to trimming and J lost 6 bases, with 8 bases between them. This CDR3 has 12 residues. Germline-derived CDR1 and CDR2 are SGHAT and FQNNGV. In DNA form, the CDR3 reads TGTGCCAGCAGCTTTGGGGGGGATGGCTACACCTTC. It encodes CASSFGGDGYTF.

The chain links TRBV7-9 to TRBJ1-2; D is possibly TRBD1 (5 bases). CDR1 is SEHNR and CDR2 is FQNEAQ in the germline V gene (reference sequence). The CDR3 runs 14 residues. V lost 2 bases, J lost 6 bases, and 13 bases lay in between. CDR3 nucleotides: TGTGCCAGCAGCTTAAGCCCACGGGGGAATGGCTACACCTTC. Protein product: CASSLSPRGNGYTF.

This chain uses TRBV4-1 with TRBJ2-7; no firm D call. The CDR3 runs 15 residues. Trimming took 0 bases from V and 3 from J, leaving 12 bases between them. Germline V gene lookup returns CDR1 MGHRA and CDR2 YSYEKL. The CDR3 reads CASSQDRIPGYEQYF. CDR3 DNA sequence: TGCGCCAGCAGCCAAGATCGGATCCCGGGCTACGAGCAGTACTTC.

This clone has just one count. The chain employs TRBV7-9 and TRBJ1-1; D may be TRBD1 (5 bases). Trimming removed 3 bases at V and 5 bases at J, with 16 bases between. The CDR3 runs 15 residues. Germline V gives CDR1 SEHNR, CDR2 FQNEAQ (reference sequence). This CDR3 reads CASSLPDTSGTEAFF. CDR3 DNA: TGTGCCAGCAGCTTGCCGGACACGTCAGGGACTGAAGCTTTCTTT.

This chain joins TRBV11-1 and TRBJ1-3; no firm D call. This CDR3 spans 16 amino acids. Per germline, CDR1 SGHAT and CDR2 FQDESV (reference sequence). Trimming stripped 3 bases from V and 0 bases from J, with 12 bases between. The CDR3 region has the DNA TGTGCCAGCAGCTTGGGAGTTACGCGCTCTGGAAACACCATATATTTT. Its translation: CASSLGVTRSGNTIYF.

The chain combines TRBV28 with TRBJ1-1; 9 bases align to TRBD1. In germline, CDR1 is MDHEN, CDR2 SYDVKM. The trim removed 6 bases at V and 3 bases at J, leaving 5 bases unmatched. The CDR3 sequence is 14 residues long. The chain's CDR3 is CASREDRGYTEAFF. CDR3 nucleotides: TGTGCCAGCAGGGAGGACAGGGGATACACTGAAGCTTTCTTT.

CDR3 bases: TGCGCCAGCAGCCAAGATGACCGGGGGGGCGCCTACGAGCAGTACTTC. Its protein is CASSQDDRGGAYEQYF. J is TRBJ2-7 and V is TRBV4-1; 8 nucleotides match TRBD2. V gave up 0 bases and J gave up 2 bases; unmatched junction bases: 6. CDR1 MGHRA and CDR2 YSYEKL come from the germline V gene. The CDR3 runs 16 residues.

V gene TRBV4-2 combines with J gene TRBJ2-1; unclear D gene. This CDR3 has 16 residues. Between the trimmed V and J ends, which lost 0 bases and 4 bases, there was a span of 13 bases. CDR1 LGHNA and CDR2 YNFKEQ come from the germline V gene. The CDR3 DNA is TGTGCCAGCAGCCAAGAGGTGGGCAGCAGTTACAATGAGCAGTTCTTC. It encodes CASSQEVGSSYNEQFF.

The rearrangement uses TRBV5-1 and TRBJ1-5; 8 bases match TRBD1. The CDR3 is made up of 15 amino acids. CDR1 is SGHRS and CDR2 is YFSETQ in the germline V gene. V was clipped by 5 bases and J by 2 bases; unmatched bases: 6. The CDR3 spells CASSPTGGRNQPQHF. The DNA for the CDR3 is TGCGCCAGCAGTCCAACAGGGGGGCGCAATCAGCCCCAGCATTTT.

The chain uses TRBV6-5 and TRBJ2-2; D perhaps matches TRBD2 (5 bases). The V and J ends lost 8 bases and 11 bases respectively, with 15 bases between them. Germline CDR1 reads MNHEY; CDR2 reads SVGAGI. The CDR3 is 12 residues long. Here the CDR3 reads CASGQRTEELFF. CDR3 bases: TGTGCCAGCGGGCAGCGGACGGAAGAGCTGTTTTTT.

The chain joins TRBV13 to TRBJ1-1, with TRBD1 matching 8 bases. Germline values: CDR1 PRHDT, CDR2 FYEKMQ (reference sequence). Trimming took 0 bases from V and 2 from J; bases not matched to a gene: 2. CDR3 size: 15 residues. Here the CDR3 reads CASSLGDRVNTEAFF. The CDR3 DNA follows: TGTGCCAGCAGCTTAGGGGACAGGGTAAACACTGAAGCTTTCTTT.

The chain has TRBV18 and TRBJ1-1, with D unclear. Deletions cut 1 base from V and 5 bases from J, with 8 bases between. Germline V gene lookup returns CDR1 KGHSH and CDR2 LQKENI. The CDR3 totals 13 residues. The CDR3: CASSPRAGTEAFF. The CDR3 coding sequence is TGTGCCAGCTCACCACGAGCGGGTACTGAAGCTTTCTTT.

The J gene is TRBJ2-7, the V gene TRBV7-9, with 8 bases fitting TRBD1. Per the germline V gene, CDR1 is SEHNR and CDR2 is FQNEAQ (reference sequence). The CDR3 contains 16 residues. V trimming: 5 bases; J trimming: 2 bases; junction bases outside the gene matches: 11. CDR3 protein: CASSGAAGTGTYEQYF. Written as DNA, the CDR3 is TGTGCCAGCAGCGGGGCCGCCGGGACAGGAACCTACGAGCAGTACTTC.

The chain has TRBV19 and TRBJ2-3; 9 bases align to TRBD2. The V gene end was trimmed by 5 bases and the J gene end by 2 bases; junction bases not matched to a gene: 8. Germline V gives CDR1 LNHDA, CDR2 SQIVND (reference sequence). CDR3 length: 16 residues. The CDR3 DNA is TGTGCCAGTAGTTGGGGCGGGAGGGCCCTCACAGATACGCAGTATTTT. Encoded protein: CASSWGGRALTDTQYF.

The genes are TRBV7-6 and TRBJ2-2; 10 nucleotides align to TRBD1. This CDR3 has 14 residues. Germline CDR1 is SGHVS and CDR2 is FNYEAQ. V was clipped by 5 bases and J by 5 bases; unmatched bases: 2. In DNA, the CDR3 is TGTGCCAGCAGCCGACAGGGGGCGACCGGGGAGCTGTTTTTT. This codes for CASSRQGATGELFF.

CDR3: CASSPQGSGSGETQYF. The CDR3 bases are TGTGCCAGCAGTCCCCAAGGTAGCGGGAGTGGAGAGACCCAGTACTTC. J is TRBJ2-5 and V is TRBV27, with 9 bases aligning to TRBD2. V dropped 5 bases and J dropped 4; count of bases not matched to a gene: 11. This CDR3 has 16 amino acids. Germline CDR1 and CDR2: MNHEY and SMNVEV (reference sequence).

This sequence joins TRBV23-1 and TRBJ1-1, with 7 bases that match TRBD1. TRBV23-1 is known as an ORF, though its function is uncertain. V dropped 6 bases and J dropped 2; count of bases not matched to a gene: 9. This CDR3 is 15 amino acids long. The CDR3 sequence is CASSRTGGRNTEAFF. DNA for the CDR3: TGCGCCAGCAGCCGGACAGGAGGCAGAAACACTGAAGCTTTCTTT.

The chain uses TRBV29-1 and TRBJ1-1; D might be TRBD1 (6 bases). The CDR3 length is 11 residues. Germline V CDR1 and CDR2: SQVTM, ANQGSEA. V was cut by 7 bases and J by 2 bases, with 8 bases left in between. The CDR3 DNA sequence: TGCAGCGGGACAGCTAACACTGAAGCTTTCTTT. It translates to CSGTANTEAFF.

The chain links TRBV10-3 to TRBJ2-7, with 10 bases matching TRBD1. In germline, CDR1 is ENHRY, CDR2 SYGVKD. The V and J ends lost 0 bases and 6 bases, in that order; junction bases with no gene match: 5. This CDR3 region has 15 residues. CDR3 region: CAISESETGGAEQYF. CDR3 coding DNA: TGTGCCATCAGTGAGTCTGAGACAGGGGGCGCCGAGCAGTACTTC.

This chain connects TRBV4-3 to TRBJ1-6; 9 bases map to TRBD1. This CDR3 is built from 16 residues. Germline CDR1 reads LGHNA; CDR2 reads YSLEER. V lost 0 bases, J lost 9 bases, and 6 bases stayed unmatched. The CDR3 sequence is CASSQDQQGASSPLHF. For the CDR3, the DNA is TGCGCCAGCAGCCAAGATCAACAGGGGGCTAGTTCACCCCTCCACTTT.

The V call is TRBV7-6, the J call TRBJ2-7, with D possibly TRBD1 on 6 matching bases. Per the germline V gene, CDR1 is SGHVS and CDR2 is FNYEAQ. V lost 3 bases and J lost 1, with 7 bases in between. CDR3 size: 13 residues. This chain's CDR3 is CASSFGQSYEQYF. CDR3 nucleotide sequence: TGTGCCAGCAGCTTTGGACAGTCCTACGAGCAGTACTTC. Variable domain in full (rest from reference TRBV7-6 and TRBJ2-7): GAGVSQSPRYKVTKRGQDVALRCDPISGHVSLYWYRQALGQGPEFLTYFNYEAQQDKSGLPNDRFSAERPEGSISTLTIQRTEQRDSAMYRCASSFGQSYEQYFGPGTRLTVT.

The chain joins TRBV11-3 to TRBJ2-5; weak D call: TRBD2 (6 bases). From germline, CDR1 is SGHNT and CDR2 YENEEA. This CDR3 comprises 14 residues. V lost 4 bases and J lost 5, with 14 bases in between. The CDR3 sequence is CASSSLLAPETQYF. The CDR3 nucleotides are TGTGCCAGCAGCTCCTTACTAGCCCCCGAGACCCAGTACTTC.

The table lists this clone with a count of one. CDR3 sequence (DNA): TGCGCCACCAGCAGCTCCTACGAGCAGTACTTC. As protein: CATSSSYEQYF. This sequence joins TRBV10-2 and TRBJ2-7; D unclear. Per the germline V gene, CDR1 is WSHSY and CDR2 is SAAADI. Trimming stripped 10 bases from V and 0 bases from J, with 7 bases between. The CDR3 contains 11 residues.

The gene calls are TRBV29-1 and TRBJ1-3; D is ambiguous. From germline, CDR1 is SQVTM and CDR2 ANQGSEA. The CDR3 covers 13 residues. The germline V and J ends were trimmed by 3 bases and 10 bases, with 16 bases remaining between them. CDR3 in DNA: TGCAGCGTTGATGAGGGCCGCCAAGGGACCATATATTTT. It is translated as CSVDEGRQGTIYF.

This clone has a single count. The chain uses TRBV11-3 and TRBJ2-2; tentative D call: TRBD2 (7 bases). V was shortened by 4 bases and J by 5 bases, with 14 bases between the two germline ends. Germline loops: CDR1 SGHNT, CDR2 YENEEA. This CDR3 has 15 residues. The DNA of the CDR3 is TGTGCCAGCAGCTCCGGGGGGCTCGGGACCGGGGAGCTGTTTTTT. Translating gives CASSSGGLGTGELFF.

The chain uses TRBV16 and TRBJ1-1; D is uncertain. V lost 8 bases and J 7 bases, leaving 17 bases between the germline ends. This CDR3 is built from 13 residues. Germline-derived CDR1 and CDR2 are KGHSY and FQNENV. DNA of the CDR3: TGTGCCAGCCGAGCGCTCGACTCCTATGAAGCTTTCTTT. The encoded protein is CASRALDSYEAFF.